The T cell receptor beta chain described here comes from a study of T cells after somatic rescue of genetic block. Only in-frame clones appear in the TCRdb table, and some are missing; sequencing was by immunoSEQ multiplex PCR. The table shows 110,000 or so clones, with around nine tenths occurring only once. This clone was seen a handful of times. The CDR3 totals 14 residues. V gave up 8 bases and J gave up 5 bases, with 15 bases separating them. From germline, CDR1 is SNHLY and CDR2 FYNNEI. The specimen was peripheral blood mononuclear cells (PBMCs). The V and J genes are TRBV2 and TRBJ1-4; no definite D call. This sequence was found in a woman aged 18-29 years. The CDR3 here is CASQMRTLNEKLFF. The CDR3 region has the DNA TGTGCCAGCCAAATGAGAACTTTGAATGAAAAACTGTTTTTT.